These T cell receptor beta chains were read from a single sample in a study of T cells in Graves' hyperthyroidism and ophthalmopathy. From the multiplex PCR reads, TCRdb called clonotypes with MiXCR, one entry per CDR3 protein. The table has a few hundred thousand distinct CDR3 sequences, around 16% seen once; the top ten hold about 7.7%. Specimen: blood. The receptors shown here come from a woman younger than 35 with Graves' hyperthyroidism. Both conserved end residues are part of each CDR3. Each record gives: clone size, V gene, D gene, J gene, CDR3 protein, CDR3 DNA. The D gene is left open where the match is weak. The size field is filled for only some rows; it gives once, few, many or a size class.

clone size: many; V gene: TRBV5-4; D gene: .; J gene: TRBJ2-5; CDR3 protein: CASSVGPRETQYF; CDR3 DNA: TGTGCCAGCAGCGTTGGCCCGCGGGAGACCCAGTACTTC
clone size: many; V gene: TRBV11-2; D gene: TRBD1; J gene: TRBJ2-2; CDR3 protein: CASSLVGTGANTGELFF; CDR3 DNA: TGTGCCAGCAGCTTAGTTGGGACAGGGGCCAACACCGGGGAGCTGTTTTTT
clone size: .; V gene: TRBV7-9; D gene: TRBD1; J gene: TRBJ1-6; CDR3 protein: CASSLVVGQGMGNSPLHF; CDR3 DNA: TGTGCCAGCAGCTTAGTCGTGGGACAGGGGATGGGTAATTCACCCCTCCACTTT
clone size: many; V gene: TRBV7-8; D gene: .; J gene: TRBJ2-1; CDR3 protein: CASSLRQFYNEQFF; CDR3 DNA: TGTGCCAGCAGCTTAAGACAGTTCTACAATGAGCAGTTCTTC
clone size: many; V gene: TRBV19; D gene: TRBD1; J gene: TRBJ2-5; CDR3 protein: CASNPGTAQETQYF; CDR3 DNA: TGTGCCAGTAACCCCGGGACAGCCCAAGAGACCCAGTACTTC
clone size: many; V gene: TRBV6-2/TRBV6-3; D gene: TRBD1; J gene: TRBJ2-1; CDR3 protein: CASRNHGTGGSQEQFF; CDR3 DNA: TGTGCCAGCAGAAACCATGGGACAGGGGGTTCTCAAGAGCAGTTCTTC
clone size: many; V gene: TRBV11-3; D gene: .; J gene: TRBJ1-2; CDR3 protein: CASSHTPRTVGNYGYTF; CDR3 DNA: TGTGCCAGCAGCCATACCCCACGGACAGTGGGAAACTATGGCTACACCTTC
clone size: many; V gene: TRBV2; D gene: .; J gene: TRBJ2-6; CDR3 protein: CASSESGAGANVLTF; CDR3 DNA: TGTGCCAGCAGTGAATCAGGGGCTGGGGCCAACGTCCTGACTTTC
clone size: many; V gene: TRBV24-1; D gene: TRBD2; J gene: TRBJ2-7; CDR3 protein: CATSDSRSGRDEQYF; CDR3 DNA: TGTGCCACCAGTGATTCTCGTAGCGGGAGGGACGAGCAGTACTTC
clone size: many; V gene: TRBV7-3; D gene: .; J gene: TRBJ1-1; CDR3 protein: CASSLIRGTEAFF; CDR3 DNA: TGTGCCAGCAGCTTAATCCGGGGGACTGAAGCTTTCTTT
clone size: many; V gene: TRBV2; D gene: .; J gene: TRBJ2-3; CDR3 protein: CASRNSTDTQYF; CDR3 DNA: TGTGCCAGCAGAAATAGCACAGATACGCAGTATTTT
clone size: many; V gene: TRBV24-1; D gene: TRBD2; J gene: TRBJ2-2; CDR3 protein: CATSQAGVDINSGELFF; CDR3 DNA: TGTGCCACCAGTCAAGCGGGAGTCGATATCAACTCCGGGGAGCTGTTTTTT
clone size: .; V gene: TRBV29-1; D gene: .; J gene: TRBJ2-5; CDR3 protein: CSVVPREETQYF; CDR3 DNA: TGCAGCGTTGTCCCCAGGGAAGAGACCCAGTACTTC
clone size: .; V gene: TRBV5-1; D gene: .; J gene: TRBJ2-6; CDR3 protein: CASSEGDTSGANVLTF; CDR3 DNA: TGCGCCAGCAGCGAGGGGGATACCTCTGGGGCCAACGTCCTGACTTTC
clone size: many; V gene: TRBV30; D gene: TRBD1; J gene: TRBJ1-1; CDR3 protein: CACSQSAGGTKAFF; CDR3 DNA: TGTGCCTGCAGCCAAAGCGCAGGGGGCACGAAAGCTTTCTTT
clone size: .; V gene: TRBV7-2; D gene: .; J gene: TRBJ1-4; CDR3 protein: CASSLAAGRNEKLFF; CDR3 DNA: TGTGCCAGCAGCTTAGCGGCAGGGAGGAATGAAAAACTGTTTTTT